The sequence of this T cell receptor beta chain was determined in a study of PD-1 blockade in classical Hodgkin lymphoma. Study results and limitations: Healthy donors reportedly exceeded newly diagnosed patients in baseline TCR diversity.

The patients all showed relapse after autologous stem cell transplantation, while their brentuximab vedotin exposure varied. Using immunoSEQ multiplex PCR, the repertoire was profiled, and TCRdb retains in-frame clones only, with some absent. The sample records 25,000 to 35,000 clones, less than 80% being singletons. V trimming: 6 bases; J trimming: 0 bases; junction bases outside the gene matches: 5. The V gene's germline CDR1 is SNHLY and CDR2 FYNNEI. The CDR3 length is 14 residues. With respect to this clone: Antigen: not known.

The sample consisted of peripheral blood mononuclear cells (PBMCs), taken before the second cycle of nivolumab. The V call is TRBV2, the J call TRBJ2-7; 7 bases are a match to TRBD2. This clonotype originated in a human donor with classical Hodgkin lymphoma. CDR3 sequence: CASRQLAISYEQYF. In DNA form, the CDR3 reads TGTGCCAGCAGGCAACTAGCGATCTCCTACGAGCAGTACTTC.